Shown below are 30 T cell receptor beta chains from a single sample sequenced in a study of blood T cell repertoires in COVID-19. Only in-frame clones appear in the TCRdb table, and some are missing; sequencing was by immunoSEQ multiplex PCR. The table lists roughly 480,000 clones, about 91% of them singletons. The sequenced material came from peripheral blood. The receptors shown here come from a man between 18 and 35 years old with COVID-19, enrolled during active disease.

The chain couples TRBV11-3 to TRBJ1-1, with D possibly TRBD1 on 5 matching bases. Per the germline V gene, CDR1 is SGHNT and CDR2 is YENEEA. CDR3 length: 15 amino acids. V shed 5 bases and J shed 1 base, with 14 bases lying between them. The DNA of the CDR3 is TGTGCCAGCAGCGTTCGGGCAGGGCAGAACACTGAAGCTTTCTTT. Amino acid sequence: CASSVRAGQNTEAFF.

This clone has just one count. This chain joins TRBV19 and TRBJ2-2; 10 positions match TRBD1. Germline trimming cut 3 bases from V and 3 bases from J; bases unmatched to any gene: 13. The V gene's germline CDR1 is LNHDA and CDR2 SQIVND (reference sequence). This CDR3 has 19 amino acids. The CDR3 DNA follows: TGTGCCAGTAGTATTGTGGGGACAGGGGACGAGGGTGACACCGGGGAGCTGTTTTTT. It is translated as CASSIVGTGDEGDTGELFF.

The rearrangement uses TRBV9 and TRBJ1-6; D is undetermined. The CDR3 has 13 amino acids. V shed 2 bases and J shed 7 bases, with 7 bases lying between them. From germline, CDR1 is SGDLS and CDR2 YYNGEE. The CDR3 is CASSVLQNSPLHF. The CDR3 nucleotides are TGTGCCAGCAGCGTTCTCCAGAATTCACCCCTCCACTTT.

Written as DNA, the CDR3 is TGCGCCAGCAGCTTGATGGCTAGCGGGGGTTCAGCCCCGTTTTTT. Translating it yields CASSLMASGGSAPFF. The chain links TRBV5-1 to TRBJ2-2, with 10 bases fitting TRBD2. The CDR3 is made up of 15 amino acids. Germline V lookup: CDR1 SGHRS, CDR2 YFSETQ. With 1 base clipped from V and 16 bases from J, the junction kept 13 bases outside the gene matches.

This clone occurred once. DNA for the CDR3: TGTGCCAGCAGCGCGGGTAAAGAGACCCAGTACTTC. Its translation: CASSAGKETQYF. The rearrangement uses TRBV6-2 or TRBV6-3 and TRBJ2-5, with TRBD2 as a possible D gene (5 bases). The germline gives CDR1 MNHEY, CDR2 SVGEGT. The CDR3 loop spans 12 amino acids. Trimming left V 6 bases short and J 3 bases short, with 8 bases between.

This clone has just one count. The chain couples TRBV25-1 to TRBJ2-7, with D perhaps matching TRBD1 (6 bases). Germline loops: CDR1 MGHDK, CDR2 SYGVNS. With 1 base removed from V and 2 bases from J, the gap between germline ends came to 12 bases. The CDR3 has 15 residues. As DNA, the CDR3 is TGTGCCAGCAGTGAATCCGCAGGGGTCCCCTACGAGCAGTACTTC. This gives the protein CASSESAGVPYEQYF.

This clone was detected once. The chain links TRBV24-1 to TRBJ2-3; 8 bases are shared with TRBD1. Germline trimming cut 4 bases from V and 1 base from J; bases unmatched to any gene: 6. In germline, CDR1 is KGHDR, CDR2 SFDVKD. This CDR3 spans 16 amino acids. CDR3 sequence reads: CATSENRGSRTDTQYF. DNA for the CDR3: TGTGCCACCAGTGAGAACAGGGGGTCACGCACAGATACGCAGTATTTT.

The chain combines TRBV6-1 with TRBJ2-2; TRBD2 agrees at 7 bases. This CDR3 has 16 amino acids. V shed 4 bases and J 0 bases; nucleotides not matched to a gene: 5. Germline V gene data show CDR1 as MNHNS and CDR2 as SASEGT. For the CDR3, the DNA is TGTGCCAGCAGTGTGGGACTACCTACGAACACCGGGGAGCTGTTTTTT. As protein: CASSVGLPTNTGELFF.

The rearrangement uses TRBV18 and TRBJ1-4, with no clear D. Germline CDR1 KGHSH, CDR2 LQKENI. CDR3 length: 12 residues. Trimming took off 3 bases at V and 10 bases at J, with 9 bases between the two ends. CDR3 bases: TGTGCCAGCTCACCTTCGGGAAGAAAACTGTTTTTT. Its protein is CASSPSGRKLFF.

J is TRBJ2-1 and V is TRBV11-3; D ambiguous. Germline-derived CDR1 and CDR2 are SGHNT and YENEEA. V was shortened by 2 bases and J by 0 bases, with 11 bases between the two germline ends. The CDR3 is 16 amino acids. The CDR3 DNA reads as TGTGCCAGCAGCTTAAACATGTTAAGCTCCTACAATGAGCAGTTCTTC. This sequence encodes CASSLNMLSSYNEQFF.

CDR3 protein: CASEGDTEAFF. The CDR3 DNA is TGTGCCAGCGAGGGCGACACTGAAGCTTTCTTT. The genes are TRBV7-9 and TRBJ1-1; no reliable D call. CDR1 is SEHNR, CDR2 FQNEAQ, per germline (reference sequence). The CDR3 extends over 11 amino acids. V dropped 8 bases and J dropped 3 bases, with 7 bases sitting between them.

V usage is TRBV6-4 and J usage is TRBJ1-5, with D unresolved. The germline gives CDR1 MRHNA, CDR2 SNTAGT. V was clipped by 4 bases and J by 5 bases, with 9 bases between them. The CDR3 is made up of 13 amino acids. The CDR3 sequence: CASSGRGHQPQHF. CDR3 DNA: TGTGCCAGCAGTGGACGGGGTCATCAGCCCCAGCATTTT.

J is TRBJ2-2 and V is TRBV4-2, with a tentative D call TRBD1 (6 bases). V was clipped by 3 bases and J by 5 bases, with 16 bases between them. Germline-derived CDR1 and CDR2 are LGHNA and YNFKEQ. The CDR3 sequence is 16 residues long. This CDR3 reads CASSQPGYRVTGELFF. The DNA of the CDR3 is TGTGCCAGCAGCCAGCCTGGATACAGGGTTACCGGGGAGCTGTTTTTT.

The rearrangement links TRBV10-3 to TRBJ1-6, with D hard to call. V was pared by 7 bases and J by 6 bases, with 10 bases between. The CDR3 is made up of 13 amino acids. Germline values: CDR1 ENHRY, CDR2 SYGVKD. The CDR3 DNA follows: TGTGCCATCACTGGGGAGGTTAATTCACCCCTCCACTTT. Amino acids: CAITGEVNSPLHF.

The chain has TRBV29-1 and TRBJ1-1, with 10 nucleotides matching TRBD1. The CDR3 contains 13 residues. Germline loops: CDR1 SQVTM, CDR2 ANQGSEA. J lost 4 bases, V lost 6 bases, and 5 bases had no gene match. Here the CDR3 DNA reads TGCAGCGTGACAGGGGGCGATCGCACTGAAGCTTTCTTT. Protein: CSVTGGDRTEAFF.

This chain's CDR3 is CASSVDRGLGEQYF. CDR3 nucleotides: TGTGCCAGCAGCGTAGATCGGGGTTTGGGCGAGCAGTACTTC. The rearrangement links TRBV9 to TRBJ2-7; a weak D match, TRBD2 (5 bases). This CDR3 has 14 residues. V lost 0 bases and J lost 6, with 13 bases in between. Per the germline V gene, CDR1 is SGDLS and CDR2 is YYNGEE.

The chain has TRBV5-1 and TRBJ2-5; 7 bases fit TRBD1. The V gene end was trimmed by 4 bases and the J gene end by 5 bases; junction bases not matched to a gene: 11. The CDR3 sequence is 15 residues long. In germline, CDR1 is SGHRS, CDR2 YFSETQ. DNA of the CDR3: TGCGCCAGCAGCCCCTCGACAGGGCCCCGGGAGACCCAGTACTTC. Translated, it gives CASSPSTGPRETQYF.

The chain combines TRBV25-1 with TRBJ2-5, with unresolved D. Trimming removed 4 bases from V and 1 base from J, with 4 bases in between. Germline values: CDR1 MGHDK, CDR2 SYGVNS. The CDR3 extends over 12 amino acids. The CDR3: CASSVLQETQYF. The DNA for the CDR3 is TGTGCCAGCAGTGTCCTCCAAGAGACCCAGTACTTC.

V usage is TRBV19 and J usage is TRBJ1-1, with 7 bases fitting TRBD1. The CDR3 runs to 15 residues. Germline-derived CDR1 and CDR2 are LNHDA and SQIVND (reference sequence). Losses at the gene ends were 4 bases for V and 4 bases for J; bases not matched to a gene: 9. The CDR3 spells CASSRTGAASTEAFF. DNA for the CDR3: TGTGCCAGTAGTAGAACAGGGGCGGCGAGCACTGAAGCTTTCTTT.

The gene calls are TRBV11-3 and TRBJ1-4; 8 bases align to TRBD1. Germline CDR1 and CDR2: SGHNT and YENEEA. This CDR3 spans 17 amino acids. J lost 7 bases, V lost 2 bases, and 12 bases had no gene match. In DNA form, the CDR3 reads TGTGCCAGCAGCTTACTGTCCCAGGGGGCGTCGATTGAAAAACTGTTTTTT. It is translated as CASSLLSQGASIEKLFF. The variable domain in full, with the rest retrieved from reference TRBV11-3 and TRBJ1-4, is EAGVVQSPRYKIIEKKQPVAFWCNPISGHNTLYWYLQNLGQGPELLIRYENEEAVDDSQLPKDRFSAERLKGVDSTLKIQPAELGDSAVYLCASSLLSQGASIEKLFFGSGTQLSVL.

The CDR3 here is CASGISGRNTGELFF. In nucleotides, the CDR3 is TGCGCCAGCGGGATCTCGGGAAGGAACACCGGGGAGCTGTTTTTT. The chain joins TRBV5-1 to TRBJ2-2; tentative D call: TRBD2 (5 bases). Trimming cost V 7 bases and J 1 base, with 14 bases left between them. The CDR3 totals 15 residues. Per the germline V gene, CDR1 is SGHRS and CDR2 is YFSETQ.

The chain carries TRBV2 and TRBJ2-7; D perhaps matches TRBD1 (6 bases). V was trimmed by 6 bases and J by 9 bases, leaving 21 bases between them. The V gene's germline CDR1 is SNHLY and CDR2 FYNNEI. The CDR3 length is 14 residues. CDR3 in amino acids: CASSLRGDNDRQYF. The CDR3 nucleotides read TGTGCCAGCAGCCTTCGAGGGGACAATGACAGGCAGTACTTC.

In this sample, this clone turned up a few times. This chain connects TRBV2 to TRBJ2-1, with TRBD1 matching 10 bases. Germline CDR1 reads SNHLY; CDR2 reads FYNNEI. After removal of 11 bases from V and 0 bases from J, the junction contained 28 bases not matched to a gene. The CDR3 length is 22 residues. The DNA for the CDR3 is TGTGCCTTCCTGCCGGGACAGGGGCCTGCTAGCGGGTTTGGTAGCTCCTACAATGAGCAGTTCTTC. It codes for CAFLPGQGPASGFGSSYNEQFF.

This clone was observed a few times. The rearrangement links TRBV5-1 to TRBJ1-1; 10 bases line up with TRBD1. The CDR3 consists of 17 residues. V shed 4 bases and J 3 bases; nucleotides not matched to a gene: 12. In germline, CDR1 is SGHRS, CDR2 YFSETQ. CDR3 in amino acids: CASSPLGQGNGYTEAFF. The CDR3 DNA sequence: TGCGCCAGCAGCCCCCTGGGACAGGGGAATGGGTACACTGAAGCTTTCTTT.

The rearrangement joins TRBV7-9 to TRBJ2-7; perhaps TRBD1 as D (6 bases). Trimming took 5 bases from V and 4 from J, leaving 12 bases between them. The CDR3 spans 13 residues. Germline CDR1 and CDR2: SEHNR and FQNEAQ (reference sequence). The CDR3 DNA reads as TGTGCCAGCAGCCAACAGGGATTGTACGAGCAGTACTTC. Translated: CASSQQGLYEQYF.

V gene TRBV2 combines with J gene TRBJ2-6, with TRBD1 matching 7 bases. CDR1 is SNHLY and CDR2 is FYNNEI in the germline V gene. The length of the CDR3 is 16 residues. V lost 8 bases, J lost 2 bases, and 9 bases stayed unmatched. DNA for the CDR3: TGTGCCAGCGTGGGTCCAACAGGGGCTGGGGCCAACGTCCTGACTTTC. This encodes CASVGPTGAGANVLTF. Combining the CDR3 with reference TRBV2 and TRBJ2-6 gives the whole variable domain EPEVTQTPSHQVTQMGQEVILRCVPISNHLYFYWYRQILGQKVEFLVSFYNNEISEKSEIFDDQFSVERPDGSNFTLKIRSTKLEDSAMYFCASVGPTGAGANVLTFGAGSRLTVL.

The chain carries TRBV2 and TRBJ1-6; TRBD1 might be the D (5 bases). Trimming pared 3 bases from V and 10 bases from J, leaving 10 bases between. Per the germline V gene, CDR1 is SNHLY and CDR2 is FYNNEI. The CDR3 is 13 residues long. The CDR3 coding sequence is TGTGCCAGCAGTGAGGAGGGGTTGTCACCCCTCCACTTT. Its translation is CASSEEGLSPLHF.

V and J are TRBV5-4 and TRBJ2-1; 11 positions agree with TRBD2. The CDR3 covers 15 residues. The germline V gene encodes CDR1 SGHNT and CDR2 YYREEE (reference sequence). The V gene end was trimmed by 1 base and the J gene end by 7 bases; junction bases not matched to a gene: 4. For the CDR3, the DNA is TGTGCCAGCAGCTTGAAGGGACTAGCGGCAAATGAGCAGTTCTTC. Translating it yields CASSLKGLAANEQFF.

In the case of this clone: A read error may account for a junction end that differs from germline. The chain is built from TRBV13 and TRBJ2-3; 9 bases agree with TRBD2. Germline V gene sequence: CDR1 PRHDT, CDR2 FYEKMQ (reference sequence). This CDR3 has 21 residues. The CDR3 sequence: CARSNVRLAGGPGEITDTQYF. The CDR3 coding sequence is TGTGCCCGCAGCAACGTACGACTCGCGGGGGGGCCAGGGGAGATCACAGATACGCAGTATTTT.

This sequence joins TRBV15 and TRBJ2-1, with TRBD1 matching over 9 bases. Per the germline V gene, CDR1 is LNHNV and CDR2 is YYDKDF (reference sequence). This CDR3 has 15 residues. V gave up 4 bases and J gave up 9 bases; unmatched junction bases: 10. The CDR3 loop reads CATSIGGQGTSEQFF. The CDR3 nucleotides read TGTGCCACCAGCATAGGAGGACAGGGGACGAGTGAGCAGTTCTTC.